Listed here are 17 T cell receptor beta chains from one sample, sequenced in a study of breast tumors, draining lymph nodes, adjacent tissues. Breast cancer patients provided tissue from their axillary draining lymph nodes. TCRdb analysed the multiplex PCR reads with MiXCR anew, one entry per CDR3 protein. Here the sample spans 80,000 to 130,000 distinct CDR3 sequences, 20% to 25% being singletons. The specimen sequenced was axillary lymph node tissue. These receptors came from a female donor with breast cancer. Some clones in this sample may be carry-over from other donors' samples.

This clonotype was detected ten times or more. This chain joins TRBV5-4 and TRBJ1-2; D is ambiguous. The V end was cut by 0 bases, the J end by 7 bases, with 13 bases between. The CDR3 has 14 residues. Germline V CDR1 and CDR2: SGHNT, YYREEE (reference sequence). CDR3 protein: CASSLAGGSGGYTF. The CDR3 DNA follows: TGTGCCAGCAGCTTGGCCGGTGGATCGGGTGGCTACACCTTC.

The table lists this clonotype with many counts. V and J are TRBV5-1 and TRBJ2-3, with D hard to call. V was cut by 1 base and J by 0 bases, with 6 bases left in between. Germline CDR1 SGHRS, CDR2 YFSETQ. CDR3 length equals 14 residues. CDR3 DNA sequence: TGCGCCAGCAGCTTGTTTCGGAGCACAGATACGCAGTATTTT. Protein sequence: CASSLFRSTDTQYF.

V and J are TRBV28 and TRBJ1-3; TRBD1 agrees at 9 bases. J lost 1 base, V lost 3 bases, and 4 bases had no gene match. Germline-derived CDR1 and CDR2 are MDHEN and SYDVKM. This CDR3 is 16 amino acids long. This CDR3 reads CASSFGTGHSGNTIYF. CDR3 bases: TGTGCCAGCAGTTTCGGGACAGGGCATTCTGGAAACACCATATATTTT.

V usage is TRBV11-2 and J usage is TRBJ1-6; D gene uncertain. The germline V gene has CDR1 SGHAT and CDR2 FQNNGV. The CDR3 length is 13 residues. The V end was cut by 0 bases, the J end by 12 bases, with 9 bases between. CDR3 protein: CASSLDPTLPLHF. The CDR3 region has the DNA TGTGCCAGCAGCTTAGATCCGACACTACCCCTCCACTTT.

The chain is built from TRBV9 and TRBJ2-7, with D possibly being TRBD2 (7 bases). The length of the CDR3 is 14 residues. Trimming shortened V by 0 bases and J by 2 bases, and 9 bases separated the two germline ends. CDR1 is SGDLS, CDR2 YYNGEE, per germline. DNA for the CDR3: TGTGCCAGCAGCGTAGAAGGGGGGGCCTACGAGCAGTACTTC. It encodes CASSVEGGAYEQYF.

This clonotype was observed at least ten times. The CDR3 coding sequence is TGTGCCAGTAGTATAGATTTTTGGCAGAGTGCAGCAACTAACTATGGCTACACCTTC. Its protein is CASSIDFWQSAATNYGYTF. J is TRBJ1-2 and V is TRBV19, with D uncertain. V shed 0 bases and J shed 0 bases, with 20 bases lying between them. The CDR3 is made up of 19 amino acids. CDR1 and CDR2 (germline): LNHDA, SQIVND (reference sequence).

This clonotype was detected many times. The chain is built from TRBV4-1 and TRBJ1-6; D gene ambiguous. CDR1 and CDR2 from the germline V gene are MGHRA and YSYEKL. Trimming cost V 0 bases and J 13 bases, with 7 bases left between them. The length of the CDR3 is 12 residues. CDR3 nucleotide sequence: TGCGCCAGCAGCCAAGATGTATGGCCCCTCCACTTT. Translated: CASSQDVWPLHF.

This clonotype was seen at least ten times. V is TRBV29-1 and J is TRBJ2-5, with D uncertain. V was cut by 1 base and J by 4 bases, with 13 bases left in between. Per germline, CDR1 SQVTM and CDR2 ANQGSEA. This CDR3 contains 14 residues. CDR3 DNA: TGCAGCGTTGAAGGTTTTGGACCCCGAGAGACCCAGTACTTC. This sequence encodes CSVEGFGPRETQYF.

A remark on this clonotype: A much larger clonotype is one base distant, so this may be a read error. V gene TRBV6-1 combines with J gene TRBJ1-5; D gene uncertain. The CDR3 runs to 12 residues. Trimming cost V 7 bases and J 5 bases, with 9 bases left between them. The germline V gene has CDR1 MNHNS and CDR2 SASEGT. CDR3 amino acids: CASISGDQPQHF. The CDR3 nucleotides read TGTGCCAGCATAAGCGGCGATCAGCCCCAGCATTTT.

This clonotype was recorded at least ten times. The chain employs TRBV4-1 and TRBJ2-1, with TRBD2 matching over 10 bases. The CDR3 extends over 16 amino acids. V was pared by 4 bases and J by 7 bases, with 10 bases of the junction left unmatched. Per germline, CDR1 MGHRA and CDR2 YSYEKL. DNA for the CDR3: TGCGCCAGCAGCCCATTGTCTACTAGCGGGACGAATGAGCAGTTCTTC. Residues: CASSPLSTSGTNEQFF.

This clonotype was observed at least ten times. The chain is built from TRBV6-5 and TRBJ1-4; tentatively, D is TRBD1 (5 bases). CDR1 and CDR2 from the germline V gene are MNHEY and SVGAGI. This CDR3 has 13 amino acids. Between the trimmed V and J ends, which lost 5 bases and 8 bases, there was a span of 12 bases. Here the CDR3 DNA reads TGTGCCAGCAGTCCTATGGGACGAGAAAAACTGTTTTTT. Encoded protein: CASSPMGREKLFF.

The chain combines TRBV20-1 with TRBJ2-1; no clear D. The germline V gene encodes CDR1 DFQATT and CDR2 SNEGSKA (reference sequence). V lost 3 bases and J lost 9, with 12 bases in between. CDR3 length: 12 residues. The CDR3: CSASKYLGEQFF. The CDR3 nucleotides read TGCAGTGCTAGTAAATATTTAGGTGAGCAGTTCTTC.

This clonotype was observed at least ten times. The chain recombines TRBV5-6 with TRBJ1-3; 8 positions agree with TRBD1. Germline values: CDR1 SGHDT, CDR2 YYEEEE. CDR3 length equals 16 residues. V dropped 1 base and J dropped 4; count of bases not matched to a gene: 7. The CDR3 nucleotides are TGTGCCAGCAGCTTGAGCCCCAGGGGGCCGGGAAACACCATATATTTT. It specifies CASSLSPRGPGNTIYF.

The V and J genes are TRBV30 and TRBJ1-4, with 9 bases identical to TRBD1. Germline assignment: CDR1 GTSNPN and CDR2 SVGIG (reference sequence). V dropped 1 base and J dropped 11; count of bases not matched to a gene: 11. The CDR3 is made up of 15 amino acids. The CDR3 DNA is TGTGCCTGGAGTGACCTCACCGGGACAGGGAAGAAACTGTTTTTT. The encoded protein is CAWSDLTGTGKKLFF.

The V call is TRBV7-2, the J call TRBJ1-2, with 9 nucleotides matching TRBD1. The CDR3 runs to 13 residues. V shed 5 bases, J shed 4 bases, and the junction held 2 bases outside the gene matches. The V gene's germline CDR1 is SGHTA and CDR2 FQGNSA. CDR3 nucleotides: TGTGCCAGCAGCGTACAGGGGGCCTATGGCTACACCTTC. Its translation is CASSVQGAYGYTF.

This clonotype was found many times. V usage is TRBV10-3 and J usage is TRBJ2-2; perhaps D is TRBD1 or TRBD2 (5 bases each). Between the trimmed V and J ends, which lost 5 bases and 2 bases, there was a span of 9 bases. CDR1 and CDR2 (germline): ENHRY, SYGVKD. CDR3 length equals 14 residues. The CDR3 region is CAISPGANTGELFF. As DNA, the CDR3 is TGTGCCATCAGTCCCGGGGCCAACACCGGGGAGCTGTTTTTT.

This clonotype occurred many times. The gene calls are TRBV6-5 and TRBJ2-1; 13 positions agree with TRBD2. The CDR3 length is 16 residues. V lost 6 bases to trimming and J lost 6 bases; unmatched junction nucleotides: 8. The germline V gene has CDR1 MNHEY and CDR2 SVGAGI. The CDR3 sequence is CASRKIRTSGGNEQFF. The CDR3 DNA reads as TGTGCCAGCAGAAAAATCCGGACTAGCGGGGGCAATGAGCAGTTCTTC.